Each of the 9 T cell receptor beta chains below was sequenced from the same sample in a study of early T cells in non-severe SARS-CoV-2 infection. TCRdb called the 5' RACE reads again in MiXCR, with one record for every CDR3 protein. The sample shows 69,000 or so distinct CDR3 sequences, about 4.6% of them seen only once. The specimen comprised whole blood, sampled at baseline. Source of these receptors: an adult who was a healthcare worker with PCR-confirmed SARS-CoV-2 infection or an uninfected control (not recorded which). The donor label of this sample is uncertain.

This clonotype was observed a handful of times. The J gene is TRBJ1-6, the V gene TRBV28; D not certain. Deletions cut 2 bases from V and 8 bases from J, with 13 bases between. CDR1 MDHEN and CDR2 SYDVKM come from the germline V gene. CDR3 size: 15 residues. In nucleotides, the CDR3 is TGTGCCAGCAGTTTAATCGACTTTTCCTATTCACCCCTCCACTTT. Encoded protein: CASSLIDFSYSPLHF.

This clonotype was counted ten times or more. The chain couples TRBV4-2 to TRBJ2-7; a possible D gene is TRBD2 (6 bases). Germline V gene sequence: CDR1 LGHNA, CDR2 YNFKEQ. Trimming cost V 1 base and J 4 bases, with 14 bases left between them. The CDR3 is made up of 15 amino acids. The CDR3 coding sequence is TGTGCCAGCAGCCAAGTGGAGGGCACTATATACGAGCAGTACTTC. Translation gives CASSQVEGTIYEQYF.

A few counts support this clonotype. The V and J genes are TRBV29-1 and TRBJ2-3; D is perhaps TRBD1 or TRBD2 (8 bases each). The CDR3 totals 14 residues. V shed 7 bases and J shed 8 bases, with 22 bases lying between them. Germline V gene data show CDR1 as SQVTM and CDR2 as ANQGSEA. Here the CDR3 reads CSAAGQEAGGTQYF. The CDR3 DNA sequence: TGCAGCGCCGCGGGACAGGAGGCGGGGGGTACGCAGTATTTT.

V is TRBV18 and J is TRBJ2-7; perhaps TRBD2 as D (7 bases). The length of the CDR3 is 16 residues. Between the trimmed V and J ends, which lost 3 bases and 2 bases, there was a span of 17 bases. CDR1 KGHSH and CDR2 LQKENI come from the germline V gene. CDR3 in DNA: TGTGCCAGCTCACCGGGATCAGGGGAGGGGACCTACGAGCAGTACTTC. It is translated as CASSPGSGEGTYEQYF.

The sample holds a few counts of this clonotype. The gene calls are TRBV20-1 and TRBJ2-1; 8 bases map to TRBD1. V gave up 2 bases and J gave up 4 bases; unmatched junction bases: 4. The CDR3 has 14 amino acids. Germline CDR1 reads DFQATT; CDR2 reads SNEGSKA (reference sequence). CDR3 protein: CSARQGAIYNEQFF. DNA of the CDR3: TGCAGTGCTAGACAGGGGGCGATATACAATGAGCAGTTCTTC.

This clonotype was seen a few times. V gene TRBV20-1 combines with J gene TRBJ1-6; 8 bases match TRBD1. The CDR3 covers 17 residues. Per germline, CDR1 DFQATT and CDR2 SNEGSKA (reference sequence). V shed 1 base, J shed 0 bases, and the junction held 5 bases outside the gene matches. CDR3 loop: CSARGGTGSSYNSPLHF. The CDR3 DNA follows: TGCAGTGCTAGAGGGGGGACAGGTAGCTCCTATAATTCACCCCTCCACTTT.

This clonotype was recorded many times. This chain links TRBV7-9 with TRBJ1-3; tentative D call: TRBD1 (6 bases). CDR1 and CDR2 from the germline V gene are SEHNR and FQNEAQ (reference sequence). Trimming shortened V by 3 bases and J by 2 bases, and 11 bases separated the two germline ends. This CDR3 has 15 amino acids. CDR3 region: CASSLRRGPGNTIYF. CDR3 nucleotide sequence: TGTGCCAGCAGCTTGAGACGGGGGCCTGGAAACACCATATATTTT.

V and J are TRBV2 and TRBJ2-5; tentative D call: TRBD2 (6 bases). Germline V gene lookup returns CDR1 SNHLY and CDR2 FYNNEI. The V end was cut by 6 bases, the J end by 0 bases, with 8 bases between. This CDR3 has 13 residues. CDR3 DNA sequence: TGTGCCAGCAGGGAGGGCGACCAAGAGACCCAGTACTTC. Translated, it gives CASREGDQETQYF.

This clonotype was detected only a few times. CDR3 sequence: CASSSKTAGTYSNQPQHF. In DNA form, the CDR3 reads TGTGCCAGTAGTAGTAAAACCGCAGGGACTTATAGCAATCAGCCCCAGCATTTT. The rearrangement links TRBV19 to TRBJ1-5, with a weak D call TRBD1 (5 bases). The CDR3 is 18 amino acids. Germline assignment: CDR1 LNHDA and CDR2 SQIVND (reference sequence). The V end lost 4 bases, the J end lost 0 bases, and 19 bases lay between the germline ends.